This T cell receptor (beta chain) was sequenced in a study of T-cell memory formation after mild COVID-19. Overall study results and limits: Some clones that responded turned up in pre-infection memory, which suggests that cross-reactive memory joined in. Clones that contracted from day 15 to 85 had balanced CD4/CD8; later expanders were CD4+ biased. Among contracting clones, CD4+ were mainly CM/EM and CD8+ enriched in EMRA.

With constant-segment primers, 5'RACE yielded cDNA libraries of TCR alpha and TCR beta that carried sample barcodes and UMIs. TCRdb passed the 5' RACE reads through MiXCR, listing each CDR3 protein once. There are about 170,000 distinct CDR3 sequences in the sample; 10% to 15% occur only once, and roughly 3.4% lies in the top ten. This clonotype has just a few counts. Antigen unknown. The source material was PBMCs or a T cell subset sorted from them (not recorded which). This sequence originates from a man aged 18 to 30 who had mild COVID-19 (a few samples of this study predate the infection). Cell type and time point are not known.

CDR3 region: CASSPTGAPYEQYF. In DNA form, the CDR3 reads TGTGCCAGCAGCCCTACAGGGGCCCCCTACGAGCAGTACTTC. The chain combines TRBV7-9 with TRBJ2-7, with 7 bases identical to TRBD1. This CDR3 region has 14 residues. Trimming cost V 5 bases and J 2 bases; bases outside gene matches: 6. CDR1 SEHNR and CDR2 FQNEAQ come from the germline V gene (reference sequence).